Included here is one T cell receptor (beta chain) sequence, with context. Its matching antigen is unknown. The CDR3 spans 17 residues. Germline V gene lookup returns CDR1 SGHAT and CDR2 FQNNGV. With 0 bases removed from V and 7 bases from J, the gap between germline ends came to 20 bases. The researchers obtained blood RNA from unsorted whole blood and also extracted germline DNA. This record comes from a study of tumor-infiltrating lymphocytes in primary liver carcinoma. As for the study in general: Maximum tumor diameters ranged from roughly 4 to 10 cm, stage T1-T3 N0M0. The yield of productive TCRbeta reads per sample was roughly 3.65 to 8 million and was similar across tissue types.

A constant-region primer served to make TCR beta cDNA from around 540 ng total RNA. The TCR beta library was amplified through three nested multiplex PCR rounds in a modified ARM-PCR procedure. Rounds one and two of PCR, each of around 9 cycles, were primed with TRBV1-TRBV30 forward primers and a C-beta reverse primer. TCRdb itself ran the multiplex PCR reads through MiXCR, one entry per CDR3 protein. The repertoire holds about 180,000 distinct CDR3 sequences, with roughly 60% as singletons. Whole-study results and caveats: Pairs comparing tumor with adjacent tissue or blood overlapped less than pairs drawn from tumor regions. The top-250-clone fraction was significantly higher in tumors than in blood (p = 0.039).

The sample was peripheral blood. The chain uses TRBV11-2 and TRBJ2-3, with D perhaps assigned TRBD1 or TRBD2 (5 bases each). This receptor was identified in a man between 40 and 49 years old with primary liver carcinoma and hepatitis B virus infection. The CDR3 here is CASSLDLGLTGSYTQYF. The DNA for the CDR3 is TGTGCCAGCAGCTTAGATCTGGGGCTAACGGGATCGTATACGCAGTATTTT.